Below are 20 T cell receptor beta chains sequenced from a single sample in a study of cytomegalovirus exposure and HLA in healthy donors. The PCR was carried out with 60 Vbeta primers and 13 Jbeta primers. Data came from immunoSEQ multiplex PCR; TCRdb stores just in-frame clones and leaves some out. Of about 160,000 clones in the sample, roughly 80% were seen once. The material sequenced was PBMCs. The receptors shown here come from a male donor in good health and CMV-seronegative.

The chain combines TRBV7-2 with TRBJ1-2; D is uncertain. The CDR3 loop spans 15 amino acids. The germline CDR1 and CDR2 sequences are SGHTA and FQGNSA. The V gene lost 5 bases and the J gene lost 2 bases, with 15 bases spanning the gap. CDR3 DNA: TGTGCCAGCAGCCCCGTAGTGCAGGCCAACTATGGCTACACCTTC. This codes for CASSPVVQANYGYTF.

The rearrangement links TRBV4-2 to TRBJ2-4; D might be TRBD1 (5 bases). V lost 0 bases to trimming and J lost 9 bases, with 15 bases between them. Germline CDR1 LGHNA, CDR2 YNFKEQ. This CDR3 has 15 amino acids. DNA of the CDR3: TGTGCCAGCAGCCAAGATTCACAGGATATCAGCATTCAGTACTTC. Translated, it gives CASSQDSQDISIQYF.

The gene calls are TRBV5-8 and TRBJ2-7; 10 bases agree with TRBD2. Germline V gene lookup returns CDR1 SGHTS and CDR2 YDEGEE. With 1 base clipped from V and 5 bases from J, the junction kept 15 bases outside the gene matches. The CDR3 runs to 18 residues. Written as DNA, the CDR3 is TGTGCCAGCAGCTTGCGTGCGCCAAGCGGGGGGGCCGTCCACGAGCAGTACTTC. It is translated as CASSLRAPSGGAVHEQYF.

The chain combines TRBV6-1 with TRBJ1-6; 11 bases map to TRBD1. Per the germline V gene, CDR1 is MNHNS and CDR2 is SASEGT. The CDR3 contains 17 residues. V shed 0 bases, J shed 6 bases, and the junction held 4 bases outside the gene matches. The CDR3 nucleotides are TGTGCCAGCAGTGAAGCGGGGACAGGGGGAAGTAATTCACCCCTCCACTTT. Residues: CASSEAGTGGSNSPLHF.

V and J are TRBV7-3 and TRBJ2-2, with D possibly TRBD2 on 6 matching bases. Trimming pared 1 base from V and 7 bases from J, leaving 10 bases between. Looked up from germline, CDR1 is SGHTA and CDR2 is FQGTGA. The CDR3 runs to 14 residues. This CDR3 is CASSLITGDGELFF. In nucleotides, the CDR3 is TGTGCCAGCAGCTTAATTACGGGGGACGGGGAGCTGTTTTTT.

The chain carries TRBV19 and TRBJ1-5; 10 nucleotides agree with TRBD1. With V trimmed by 6 bases and J by 7 bases, 6 bases remained unmatched. CDR3 length: 14 amino acids. From germline, CDR1 is LNHDA and CDR2 SQIVND (reference sequence). The CDR3 spells CASRGTGEGQPQHF. The CDR3 region has the DNA TGTGCCAGTAGAGGGACAGGGGAAGGCCAGCCCCAGCATTTT.

In this sample, this clone turned up a few times. V usage is TRBV6-6 and J usage is TRBJ2-3; D not certain. V gave up 6 bases and J gave up 1 base, with 8 bases separating them. The CDR3 is 13 residues long. Germline V CDR1 and CDR2: MNHNY, SVGAGI (reference sequence). Here the CDR3 reads CASRSTGTDTQYF. CDR3 bases: TGTGCCAGCAGATCTACTGGCACAGATACGCAGTATTTT.

This clone came up a few times. The chain's CDR3 is CASSMGHASYEQYF. As DNA, the CDR3 is TGTGCCAGTAGTATGGGACATGCCTCCTACGAGCAGTACTTC. This chain links TRBV19 with TRBJ2-7, with a weak D call TRBD1 (6 bases). V lost 3 bases and J 0 bases, leaving 9 bases between the germline ends. This CDR3 comprises 14 residues. Germline assignment: CDR1 LNHDA and CDR2 SQIVND (reference sequence).

The chain is built from TRBV28 and TRBJ2-7; TRBD1 matches at 11 bases. The CDR3 extends over 15 amino acids. The germline V gene encodes CDR1 MDHEN and CDR2 SYDVKM. The V gene end was trimmed by 6 bases and the J gene end by 4 bases; junction bases not matched to a gene: 8. CDR3 DNA sequence: TGTGCCAGCAGCAGCGTCGGACAGGGGGCATACGAGCAGTACTTC. Its protein is CASSSVGQGAYEQYF.

This chain uses TRBV28 with TRBJ1-5; a possible D gene is TRBD1 (6 bases). Germline V gene sequence: CDR1 MDHEN, CDR2 SYDVKM. This CDR3 is built from 16 residues. V was pared by 5 bases and J by 0 bases, with 14 bases between. CDR3 bases: TGTGCCAGCAGTGCCCATACAGGGAATAGCAATCAGCCCCAGCATTTT. It yields the protein CASSAHTGNSNQPQHF.

The chain recombines TRBV4-1 with TRBJ2-1, with 7 bases that match TRBD1. This CDR3 spans 15 amino acids. V gave up 0 bases and J gave up 6 bases; unmatched junction bases: 5. Germline assignment: CDR1 MGHRA and CDR2 YSYEKL. The CDR3 DNA is TGCGCCAGCAGCCAAGATTGGGCAGGGGGCAATGAGCAGTTCTTC. Its protein product is CASSQDWAGGNEQFF.

In its sample, this clone was seen once. The V gene is TRBV21-1, the J gene TRBJ2-5; the D segment call TRBD1 is taken from the table without a DNA check. TRBV21-1 is a pseudogene. The CDR3 totals 15 residues. The CDR3 DNA is TGTGCCAGCAGCAAAGCGCAGACAGGGAGAGAGACCCAGTACTTC. Amino acids: CASSKAQTGRETQYF.

V is TRBV5-6 and J is TRBJ2-5, with D perhaps TRBD2 (6 bases). Germline lookup yields CDR1 SGHDT and CDR2 YYEEEE. V lost 4 bases and J lost 0, with 16 bases in between. The CDR3 is 16 residues long. CDR3 sequence reads: CASSPAWDWYQETQYF. DNA of the CDR3: TGTGCCAGCAGCCCTGCCTGGGACTGGTACCAAGAGACCCAGTACTTC.

This clone is a singleton in its sample. This chain connects TRBV28 to TRBJ1-1, with a tentative D call TRBD1 (5 bases). This CDR3 region has 13 residues. Germline-derived CDR1 and CDR2 are MDHEN and SYDVKM. V dropped 2 bases and J dropped 5 bases, with 9 bases sitting between them. The CDR3 nucleotides are TGTGCCAGCAGTTTAGAAGGGGCGACTGAAGCTTTCTTT. Protein sequence: CASSLEGATEAFF.

The rearrangement uses TRBV6-1 and TRBJ2-5, with 10 bases lining up with TRBD2. V gave up 4 bases and J gave up 5 bases; unmatched junction bases: 13. In germline, CDR1 is MNHNS, CDR2 SASEGT. The CDR3 has 17 residues. The CDR3 here is CASSARILAGSRETQYF. In nucleotides, the CDR3 is TGTGCCAGCAGTGCCCGAATACTAGCGGGGAGCCGGGAGACCCAGTACTTC.

The V and J genes are TRBV6-5 and TRBJ1-2, with 7 bases lining up with TRBD1. The CDR3 is 15 amino acids. The V segment lost 6 bases and the J segment 3 bases; nucleotides outside the gene matches: 10. Germline V CDR1 and CDR2: MNHEY, SVGAGI. The CDR3 loop reads CASRSRTGQDYGYTF. The DNA of the CDR3 is TGTGCCAGCAGATCCCGGACAGGACAAGACTATGGCTACACCTTC.

The table lists this clone with a count of one. CDR3 sequence (DNA): TGCGCCAGCAGCCAAGAGCAGGGGGTGAACACTGAAGCTTTCTTT. Its translation: CASSQEQGVNTEAFF. The chain carries TRBV4-3 and TRBJ1-1; TRBD1 agrees at 7 bases. CDR3 size: 15 residues. Germline V CDR1 and CDR2: LGHNA, YSLEER. The trim removed 0 bases at V and 0 bases at J, leaving 1 base unmatched.

The CDR3, as DNA: TGTGCCAGCAGCTCCCGACAGGAACAAGAGACCCAGTACTTC. Its translation is CASSSRQEQETQYF. The chain employs TRBV7-2 and TRBJ2-5; D possibly corresponds to TRBD1 (6 bases). Between the trimmed V and J ends, which lost 4 bases and 2 bases, there was a span of 11 bases. In germline, CDR1 is SGHTA, CDR2 FQGNSA. The length of the CDR3 is 14 residues.

The chain joins TRBV6-1 to TRBJ2-7; 8 positions agree with TRBD1. J lost 3 bases, V lost 8 bases, and 9 bases had no gene match. CDR1 MNHNS and CDR2 SASEGT come from the germline V gene. The CDR3 covers 14 residues. The CDR3 loop reads CASVWGRGLYEQYF. DNA for the CDR3: TGTGCCAGCGTCTGGGGCAGGGGGCTCTACGAGCAGTACTTC.

The chain has TRBV7-2 and TRBJ2-3; 12 bases are a match to TRBD2. This CDR3 comprises 16 residues. CDR1 and CDR2 from the germline V gene are SGHTA and FQGNSA. J was trimmed by 4 bases and V by 0 bases; bases with no gene match: 2. For the CDR3, the DNA is TGTGCCAGCAGCTTAGCACGGACTAGCGGGGCAGATACGCAGTATTTT. Amino acid sequence: CASSLARTSGADTQYF.